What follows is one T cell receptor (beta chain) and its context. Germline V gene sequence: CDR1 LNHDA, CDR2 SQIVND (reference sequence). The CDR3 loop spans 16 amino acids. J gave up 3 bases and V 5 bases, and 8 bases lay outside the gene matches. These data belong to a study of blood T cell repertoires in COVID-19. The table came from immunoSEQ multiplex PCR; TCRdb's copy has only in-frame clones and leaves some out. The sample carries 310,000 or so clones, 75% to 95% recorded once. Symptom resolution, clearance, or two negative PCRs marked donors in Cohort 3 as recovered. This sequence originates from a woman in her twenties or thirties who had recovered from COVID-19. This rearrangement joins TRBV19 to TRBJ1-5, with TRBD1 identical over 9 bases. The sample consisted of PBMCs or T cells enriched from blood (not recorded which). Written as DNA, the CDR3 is TGTGCCAGTAGTCCTCGGACAGGGGCCAACAATCAGCCCCAGCATTTT. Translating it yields CASSPRTGANNQPQHF. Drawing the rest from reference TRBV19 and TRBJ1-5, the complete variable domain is DGGITQSPKYLFRKEGQNVTLSCEQNLNHDAMYWYRQDPGQGLRLIYYSQIVNDFQKGDIAEGYSVSREKKESFPLTVTSAQKNPTAFYLCASSPRTGANNQPQHFGDGTRLSIL.